The 13 T cell receptor delta chains in this list originate from one sample, sequenced in a study of γδ T cells in repeated Plasmodium falciparum infection. TCRdb re-processed the multiplex PCR reads via CATT. The data show 90,000 to 95,000 delta-chain clones, with 0.95% to 1% seen just once and just under 10% held by the top ten. Flow sorting of PBMC yielded separate Vgamma9/Vdelta2+ and Vdelta2-negative gammadelta T cell populations for bulk repertoire analysis. The sequenced sample was gamma-delta T cells from blood. These receptors were collected from a pool of human donors (malaria-infected and uninfected, not separated).

This clone was found a few times. TCRdb's listed protein matches a much larger clone and diverges from this DNA's translation at residue 6, likely through a read error; the protein shown comes from the DNA. The genes are TRDV2 and TRDJ1; 9 bases agree with TRDD3. No J segment appears in TCRdb, so it was assigned here by matching the sequence to germline. CDR1 is GEAIGNYY, CDR2 EKD, per germline. V lost 0 bases and J lost 0; bases outside the gene matches: 10. The CDR3 spans 18 residues. CDR3 loop: CACDTEGGDTLYTDKLIF. The CDR3 bases are TGTGCCTGTGACACCGAAGGGGGGGATACTCTGTACACCGATAAACTCATCTTT.

This clone has a handful of counts. Given a far larger clone just one base away, this is likely a sequencing read error. Other DNA sequences in this sample translate to the same CDR3. V and J are TRDV1 and TRDJ1, with 8 bases identical to TRDD3. Here the J gene came from matching the DNA to germline, since TCRdb omits it. This CDR3 spans 22 amino acids. CDR1 is TSWWSYY and CDR2 is QGS in the germline V gene. The CDR3 sequence: CALGELTLLRYWGPPATDKLIF. CDR3 coding DNA: TGTGCCCTTGGGGAACTAACCCTTCTCAGATACTGGGGGCCGCCGGCCACCGATAAACTCATCTTT.

This clone occurred many times. The mismatch at residue 6 between this DNA's translation and the TCRdb protein of a much larger clone likely reflects a read error; the protein shown is translated from the DNA. The chain combines TRDV2 with TRDJ1; 7 bases match TRDD3. The germline V gene encodes CDR1 GEAIGNYY and CDR2 EKD. V shed 0 bases, J shed 2 bases, and the junction held 14 bases outside the gene matches. CDR3 length equals 18 residues. The CDR3 region is CACDTAGDGAPRTDKLIF. CDR3 nucleotide sequence: TGTGCCTGTGACACCGCGGGGGATGGGGCCCCACGAACCGATAAACTCATCTTT.

About this clone itself: The protein TCRdb lists belongs to a much larger clone and differs from this DNA's translation at residue 7, which points to a read error; the protein shown is made from the DNA. CDR3 region: CACDTDDWGIRVLPITPPRIF. The CDR3 DNA reads as TGTGCCTGTGACACCGACGACTGGGGGATACGCGTCTTACCAATCACACCCCCTCGGATCTTT. No call exists for the J gene, whereas the V gene is TRDV2; the DNA was not used to check the table's D call, TRDD3. This CDR3 is 21 amino acids long. Germline V gene sequence: CDR1 GEAIGNYY, CDR2 EKD.

This clone was found many times. A read error is likely here: a far larger clone is one base away. Other DNA sequences in this specimen translate into the identical CDR3. The chain is built from TRDV2 and TRDJ1; TRDD3 is a possible D gene (6 bases). Germline values: CDR1 GEAIGNYY, CDR2 EKD. The CDR3 has 16 residues. The CDR3 is CACDTGIYRITDKLIF. CDR3 bases: TGTGCCTGTGACACGGGGATTTATAGGATCACCGATAAACTCATCTTC.

The sample holds a few counts of this clone. The protein TCRdb lists belongs to a much larger clone and differs from this DNA's translation at residue 3, which points to a read error; the protein shown is made from the DNA. V and J are TRDV2 and TRDJ3, with D unresolved. TCRdb leaves out the J gene; it was filled in here by matching the DNA to germline. This CDR3 is built from 16 residues. CDR1 and CDR2 from the germline V gene are GEAIGNYY and EKD. CDR3 region: CARDPRSSWDTRQMFF. DNA for the CDR3: TGTGCCCGTGACCCTAGAAGCTCCTGGGACACCCGACAGATGTTTTTC.

This clone has ten or more counts. V gene TRDV2 combines with J gene TRDJ1; TRDD3 matches 7 bases. The J segment lost 0 bases and the V segment lost 0 bases, leaving 9 bases of the junction unmatched. Germline assignment: CDR1 GEAIGNYY and CDR2 EKD. This CDR3 has 17 amino acids. In DNA, the CDR3 is TGTGCCTGTGACACCGCCGGGGGATCTCTGTACACCGATAAACTCATCTTT. Its translation: CACDTAGGSLYTDKLIF.

On this clone: A far bigger clonotype differs at one base, so this is likely a read error. Different DNA sequences within this sample yield the same CDR3. The chain joins TRDV1 to TRDJ1; 13 nucleotides line up with TRDD3. The germline CDR1 and CDR2 sequences are TSWWSYY and QGS. V shed 5 bases, J shed 1 base, and the junction held 28 bases outside the gene matches. The length of the CDR3 is 24 residues. CDR3 residues: CALGSPSKRSVLGDTRASTDKLIF. CDR3 in DNA: TGTGCTCTTGGGTCTCCTTCCAAAAGGTCCGTACTGGGGGATACGAGGGCGAGCACCGATAAACTCATCTTT.

This clone was observed a handful of times. TCRdb pairs this DNA with a much larger clone's protein that differs at residue 18, likely a read error; the protein shown was translated from the DNA. The chain uses TRDV2 and TRDJ3; 13 bases are shared with TRDD3. TCRdb is silent on the J gene; assignment here came from matching the DNA to germline. The CDR3 runs to 21 residues. Germline CDR1 is GEAIGNYY and CDR2 is EKD. The CDR3 region has the DNA TGTGCCTGTGACACCTTGCGTACTGGGGGATACGGGACCTGGGACACCCGACGGATGTTTTTC. Its translation: CACDTLRTGGYGTWDTRRMFF.

This clone was recorded a few times. The mismatch at residue 13 between this DNA's translation and the TCRdb protein of a much larger clone likely reflects a read error; the protein shown is translated from the DNA. The genes are TRDV2 and TRDJ1; weak D call: TRDD3 (5 bases). V gave up 0 bases and J gave up 3 bases, with 22 bases separating them. CDR1 and CDR2 (germline): GEAIGNYY, EKD. There are 18 residues in the CDR3. CDR3 in DNA: TGTGCCTGTGACACCGTCGCTACTGGTGGGACGTACGCCGATAAACTCATCTTT. This sequence encodes CACDTVATGGTYADKLIF.

As regards this clone: A far more abundant clone sits one base away, making this likely a read error. Other DNA sequences in this sample translate to the same CDR3. The chain carries TRDV1 and TRDJ1; TRDD2 might be the D (6 bases). TCRdb supplies no J gene; here it was assigned by aligning the nucleotide sequence to germline. Germline-derived CDR1 and CDR2 are TSWWSYY and QGS. Between the trimmed V and J ends, which lost 1 base and 8 bases, there was a span of 26 bases. The CDR3 contains 18 residues. The CDR3 sequence is CALGERFLAPGIPAKLIF. DNA for the CDR3: TGTGCTCTTGGGGAACGATTCCTAGCCCCTGGAATCCCAGCGAAACTCATCTTT.

Regarding this clone: A far larger clone is just one base off, so this is likely a read error. Other DNA sequences of this sample code for an identical CDR3. This chain uses TRDV1 with TRDJ1; TRDD3 aligns across 7 bases. Germline V gives CDR1 TSWWSYY, CDR2 QGS. This CDR3 is built from 19 residues. V dropped 1 base and J dropped 0; count of bases not matched to a gene: 14. CDR3 nucleotide sequence: TGTGCTCTTGGGGAACCGATGCTCCCCCTGGGGGTCGACACCGATAAACTCATCTTT. This sequence encodes CALGEPMLPLGVDTDKLIF.

As for this clone: Translating this DNA gives a protein that differs at residue 9 from the TCRdb one, which belongs to a much larger clone; a read error is likely, and the protein shown is this translation. The chain is built from TRDV2 and TRDJ1, with 10 nucleotides matching TRDD3. In the absence of a J gene in TCRdb, the DNA was matched to germline to assign it here. Germline assignment: CDR1 GEAIGNYY and CDR2 EKD. This CDR3 has 19 residues. The V segment lost 1 base and the J segment 0 bases; nucleotides outside the gene matches: 13. In DNA form, the CDR3 reads TGTGCCTGTGACACGCCTTGGAAGGCGGGGGATACGTACACCGATAAACTCATCTTT. Translated: CACDTPWKAGDTYTDKLIF.